This TCR beta chain emerged from a study of T-cell reconstitution after alpha-beta-depleted transplantation in children (dated by TCRdb to about 2016). Background on the whole study: Using TCR repertoire profiling, the study followed T-cell immune reconstitution in a quantitative way in children after TCRalphabeta/CD19-depleted allogeneic hematopoietic cell transplantation.

Libraries were prepared through PCR. The data were produced on an Illumina HiSeq 2500. TCR libraries were prepared with molecular barcoding, using unique molecular identifiers to normalize TCRbeta repertoire quantification. The raw public data were reprocessed by TCRdb itself: fastp quality trimming at Q25, MiXCR clonotype calling, in-frame beta chains only. Rows are unified per CDR3 protein, each entry keeping the most common DNA and genes. Within this sample are 440,000 or so distinct CDR3 sequences, with about 11% of them counted one time only. 4.5% to 6% of the sample comes from the top ten. This clonotype was seen a few times. The antigen this receptor binds is unknown. Base qualities are not at hand, and no much larger clone is one base apart. CDR1 and CDR2 (SGHTA, FQGNSA) derive from the germline V gene. V and J lose 5 bases and 9 bases, and a span of 14 bases separates them. The CDR3, cysteine through phenylalanine, is 13 amino acids long. Only CDR3 DNA remains: 39 bases, in frame from the first base.

The sequencing here drew on PBMCs from the stem cell graft donor, taken from the stem cell graft. Rearrangement joined TRBV7-2 to TRBJ2-1, with the identity of the D gene unclear. The sequence derives from a human donor who donated a stem cell graft to a child with acute myeloid leukemia. The base sequence is TGTGCCAGCAGCCTTAGCCCGCAAACTGAGCAGTTCTTC. Its coded protein is CASSLSPQTEQFF.